The clone carrying this T cell receptor (beta chain) has ten or more counts. Its antigen is unknown. The sample originates from a study of T cells in Graves' hyperthyroidism and ophthalmopathy. General study findings and limits: Ophthalmopathy was distinguished from stable hyperthyroidism by 13 V-J signatures. With a median lead of approximately 6.4 months before onset, the model predicted ophthalmopathy.

V shed 5 bases and J shed 8 bases, with 6 bases lying between them. The CDR3 has 10 residues. The investigators amplified TCR beta CDR3 regions from RNA transcripts. A first-round RT-PCR of the TCR CDR3 used the HTBI primer set. TCRdb re-called the multiplex PCR reads with MiXCR, one entry per CDR3 protein. The sample shows around 190,000 distinct CDR3 sequences, about 15% of them seen only once. Each diagnosis was grounded in clinical symptoms, serum thyroxine and TRAb, thyroid ultrasound, and orbital computed tomography. The TCR sequence derives from a woman between 45 and 65 years old with Graves' hyperthyroidism. J is TRBJ1-1 and V is TRBV12-3 or TRBV12-4, with D unresolved. The source material was blood. The CDR3 sequence: CASSHGEAFF. CDR3 DNA: TGTGCCAGCAGTCACGGGGAAGCTTTCTTT.